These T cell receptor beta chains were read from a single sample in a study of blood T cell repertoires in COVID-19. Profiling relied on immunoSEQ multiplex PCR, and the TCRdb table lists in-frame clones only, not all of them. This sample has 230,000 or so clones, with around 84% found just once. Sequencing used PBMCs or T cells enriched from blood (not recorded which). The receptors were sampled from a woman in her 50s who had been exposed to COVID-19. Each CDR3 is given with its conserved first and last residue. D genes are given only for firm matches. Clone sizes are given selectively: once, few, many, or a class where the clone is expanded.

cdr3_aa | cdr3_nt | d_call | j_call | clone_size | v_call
CASSQDGAAYGYTF | TGTGCCAGCAGCCAAGACGGTGCGGCCTATGGCTACACCTTC | . | TRBJ1-2 | . | TRBV3-1/TRBV3-2
CASSQVGGGYTF | TGTGCCAGCAGCCAGGTCGGGGGTGGCTACACCTTC | . | TRBJ1-2 | . | TRBV7-9
CASSLTVSGELFF | TGTGCCAGCAGCCTGACAGTTTCCGGGGAGCTGTTTTTT | . | TRBJ2-2 | . | TRBV5-6
CASSPAGPHTEAFF | TGTGCCAGCAGTCCCGCAGGGCCTCACACTGAAGCTTTCTTT | . | TRBJ1-1 | . | TRBV28
CASSSDGGGAFF | TGTGCCAGCAGCTCCGACGGGGGAGGCGCTTTCTTT | . | TRBJ1-1 | once | TRBV7-9
CASSSGTGSYEQYF | TGTGCCAGCAGCTCCGGGACAGGGTCCTACGAGCAGTACTTC | TRBD1 | TRBJ2-7 | . | TRBV5-4
CASSLRGGAGETQYF | TGTGCCAGCAGCTTGCGCGGGGGGGCCGGTGAGACCCAGTACTTC | TRBD2 | TRBJ2-5 | once | TRBV3-1/TRBV3-2
CASSLLTGGLHGYTF | TGCGCCAGCAGCCTACTGACTGGGGGCCTTCACGGCTACACCTTC | . | TRBJ1-2 | . | TRBV5-1
CASSFSTSTGELFF | TGTGCCAGTAGTTTCTCGACTAGTACCGGGGAGCTGTTTTTT | . | TRBJ2-2 | few | TRBV19
CASSLQGELFF | TGTGCCAGCAGCTTACAGGGGGAGCTGTTTTTT | . | TRBJ2-2 | . | TRBV7-3
CASQGGNEQYF | TGTGCCAGCCAGGGGGGCAACGAGCAGTACTTC | . | TRBJ2-7 | . | TRBV12-3/TRBV12-4
CASSPDRYGYTF | TGTGCCAGCAGTCCGGACAGGTATGGCTACACCTTC | TRBD1 | TRBJ1-2 | . | TRBV28
CATSGTQAGGYTF | TGTGCCACCAGTGGCACACAGGCGGGGGGCTACACCTTC | . | TRBJ1-2 | . | TRBV24-1
CAISGGQSGYTF | TGTGCCATCAGTGGAGGACAGAGTGGCTACACCTTC | . | TRBJ1-2 | . | TRBV10-3
CASSRFSGNTIYF | TGTGCCAGCAGCCGTTTCTCTGGAAACACCATATATTTT | . | TRBJ1-3 | . | TRBV5-4
CASSQTGWNEQFF | TGTGCCAGCAGCCAAACCGGGTGGAATGAGCAGTTCTTC | . | TRBJ2-1 | . | TRBV3-1/TRBV3-2
CASSQDRQGNYGYTF | TGCGCCAGCAGCCAAGATCGACAGGGGAACTATGGCTACACCTTC | TRBD1 | TRBJ1-2 | . | TRBV4-3
CASRQPGQTNTGELFF | TGTGCCAGCAGGCAACCGGGACAGACGAACACCGGGGAGCTGTTTTTT | TRBD1 | TRBJ2-2 | few | TRBV11-2
CASSLGGGYEQYF | TGCGCCAGCAGCTTGGGAGGCGGGTACGAGCAGTACTTC | . | TRBJ2-7 | . | TRBV5-1
CASSPADQRTEAFF | TGCGCCAGCAGCCCCGCTGATCAGAGGACTGAAGCTTTCTTT | . | TRBJ1-1 | . | TRBV5-1
CASRLAGRETQYF | TGTGCCAGCAGATTAGCGGGGAGAGAGACCCAGTACTTC | TRBD2 | TRBJ2-5 | . | TRBV7-2
CASSLVWDRVGDEQYF | TGTGCCAGCAGCTTAGTTTGGGACAGGGTCGGCGACGAGCAGTACTTC | TRBD1 | TRBJ2-7 | . | TRBV7-2
CASSKSEILSGANVLTF | TGTGCCAGCAGCAAATCTGAGATCCTTTCTGGGGCCAACGTCCTGACTTTC | . | TRBJ2-6 | . | TRBV21-1
CASSFGVDNEQFF | TGTGCCAGCTCATTCGGGGTGGACAATGAGCAGTTCTTC | . | TRBJ2-1 | . | TRBV27
CASSLDPYGNSPLHF | TGTGCCAGCAGCTTGGATCCCTACGGGAATTCACCCCTCCACTTT | . | TRBJ1-6 | . | TRBV5-4
CASRAPGGQAFF | TGTGCCAGCAGGGCCCCGGGAGGCCAAGCTTTCTTT | . | TRBJ1-1 | . | TRBV6-5
CASRRGLTYNEQFF | TGTGCCAGCAGGAGAGGGCTCACCTACAATGAGCAGTTCTTC | . | TRBJ2-1 | . | TRBV2
CASSLQGAFPEGGYTF | TGTGCCAGCAGCTTACAGGGGGCATTTCCAGAAGGTGGCTACACCTTC | TRBD1 | TRBJ1-2 | few | TRBV7-8
CASSYGTLGTEAFF | TGTGCCAGCAGTTATGGGACATTGGGGACTGAAGCTTTCTTT | . | TRBJ1-1 | . | TRBV6-5
CASSGGSWLRGSGNTIYF | TGCGCCAGCAGCGGGGGTAGCTGGTTGCGGGGCTCTGGAAACACCATATATTTT | . | TRBJ1-3 | few | TRBV5-1
CASGLVVGTPQSYGYTF | TGTGCTAGTGGTTTGGTAGTCGGGACACCCCAATCCTATGGCTACACCTTC | . | TRBJ1-2 | . | TRBV12-5
CASSQMVGTEAFF | TGTGCCAGCAGCCAGATGGTCGGCACTGAAGCTTTCTTT | . | TRBJ1-1 | . | TRBV3-1/TRBV3-2
CASSFGSGKQFF | TGTGCCAGCAGTTTCGGCTCGGGAAAGCAGTTCTTC | . | TRBJ2-1 | . | TRBV28
CASSRSPRAGHPEQFF | TGTGCCAGCAGCCGAAGTCCGCGAGCGGGGCATCCTGAGCAGTTCTTC | TRBD2 | TRBJ2-1 | . | TRBV28
CSASVSRGPGDYSGNTIYF | TGCAGTGCTAGTGTCTCGAGGGGGCCGGGGGATTACTCTGGAAACACCATATATTTT | TRBD1 | TRBJ1-3 | . | TRBV20-1
CATSDGQYETQYF | TGTGCCACCAGTGATGGACAGTATGAGACCCAGTACTTC | . | TRBJ2-5 | . | TRBV24-1
CASSLGGTTNTEAFF | TGTGCCAGCAGCTTGGGAGGGACTACGAACACTGAAGCTTTCTTT | . | TRBJ1-1 | . | TRBV5-4
CASYSSGGATGELFF | TGTGCCAGCTACTCTAGCGGGGGCGCCACCGGGGAGCTGTTTTTT | TRBD2 | TRBJ2-2 | many | TRBV2
CASSRDRGGETQYF | TGTGCCAGCTCACGGGACAGGGGAGGTGAGACCCAGTACTTC | TRBD1 | TRBJ2-5 | . | TRBV18
CAISDVGEEQFF | TGTGCCATCAGTGATGTGGGAGAAGAGCAGTTCTTC | . | TRBJ2-1 | . | TRBV10-3
CASSFTGPNTEAFF | TGTGCCAGCAGCTTCACAGGGCCCAACACTGAAGCTTTCTTT | . | TRBJ1-1 | . | TRBV5-6
CASSLRGEQFF | TGTGCCAGCTCTTTACGGGGTGAGCAGTTCTTC | . | TRBJ2-1 | few | TRBV18
CASSIDGGANTQYF | TGTGCCAGTAGTATAGACGGGGGGGCGAATACGCAGTATTTT | TRBD2 | TRBJ2-3 | . | TRBV19
CATSRGAITYEQYF | TGTGCCACCAGCAGAGGCGCGATTACCTACGAGCAGTACTTC | . | TRBJ2-7 | . | TRBV15
CASSQGGQGTQPQHF | TGTGCCAGCAGCCAAGGAGGGCAGGGGACCCAGCCCCAGCATTTT | . | TRBJ1-5 | . | TRBV3-1/TRBV3-2
CASSLGLAANTYEQYF | TGTGCCAGCAGCTTGGGCCTAGCGGCGAATACCTACGAGCAGTACTTC | TRBD2 | TRBJ2-7 | . | TRBV5-4
CASPPLGQASEAFF | TGTGCCAGCCCTCCTTTGGGACAAGCGTCAGAAGCTTTCTTT | . | TRBJ1-1 | . | TRBV6-5
CASSLDLQGYGYTF | TGCGCCAGCAGCCTCGACTTACAGGGGTATGGCTACACCTTC | TRBD1 | TRBJ1-2 | many | TRBV4-1
CASSLGTQAFF | TGCGCCAGCAGCTTGGGCACACAAGCTTTCTTT | . | TRBJ1-1 | once | TRBV5-1
CATRTASRSYEQYF | TGTGCCACCCGGACTGCGAGCCGCTCCTACGAGCAGTACTTC | . | TRBJ2-7 | . | TRBV10-3
CASQYVYNSPLHF | TGTGCCAGCCAGTACGTGTATAATTCACCCCTCCACTTT | . | TRBJ1-6 | . | TRBV6-6
CASSRIRSTSGANVLTF | TGTGCCAGCAGCCGAATACGGAGTACCTCTGGGGCCAACGTCCTGACTTTC | . | TRBJ2-6 | . | TRBV11-2
CASSHGLRNTEAFF | TGTGCCAGCTCCCACGGACTGAGAAACACTGAAGCTTTCTTT | . | TRBJ1-1 | once | TRBV27
CSFLTGYEQFF | TGCAGCTTCCTGACAGGGTATGAGCAGTTCTTC | TRBD1 | TRBJ2-1 | . | TRBV29-1
CASSSGTLGDTEAFF | TGTGCCAGCAGCTCCGGGACACTGGGGGACACTGAAGCTTTCTTT | . | TRBJ1-1 | . | TRBV11-2
CASSPTVTYQPQHF | TGTGCCAGTAGTCCGACAGTAACTTATCAGCCCCAGCATTTT | . | TRBJ1-5 | . | TRBV19
CAVWGGTEAFF | TGTGCCGTGTGGGGGGGAACTGAAGCTTTCTTT | . | TRBJ1-1 | . | TRBV19